This is a list of T cell receptor beta chains from one sample in a study of PD-L1 blockade in urothelial cancer. The data were produced by immunoSEQ multiplex PCR, yet TCRdb's version contains in-frame clones alone and is incomplete. The sample shows tens of thousands of clones, 70% to 90% of them seen only once. This material consisted of PBMCs, taken around atezolizumab (anti-PD-L1) treatment. Receptor source: a man aged 55 to 70 with urothelial cancer. The CDR3 runs from the conserved cysteine through the conserved F or W. D genes are given only for firm matches. Expanded clones are given a class, and other clones once, few, many or no size at all.

>-|TRBJ2-5|TRBD2|TRBV14
TGTGCCAGCAGCCGGGGGGGTGCCGAGACCCAGTACTTC
CASSRGGAETQYF
>-|TRBJ2-7|TRBD2|TRBV5-6
TGTGCCAGCAGCTTGGCCCTCACTCTAGCGGGGGGTTACGAGCAGTACTTC
CASSLALTLAGGYEQYF
>-|TRBJ1-4|-|TRBV11-2
TGTGCCAGCAGCTCCAGCCCGGGGGGGGATGAAAAACTGTTTTTT
CASSSSPGGDEKLFF
>-|TRBJ2-5|TRBD2|TRBV19
TGTGCCACTGGGACTAGCGGACAAGAGACCCAGTACTTC
CATGTSGQETQYF
>-|TRBJ1-4|-|TRBV4-3
TGCGCCAGCAGCCAAGTCGGCAGGGAAACTAATGAAAAACTGTTTTTT
CASSQVGRETNEKLFF
>-|TRBJ1-2|-|TRBV6-5
TGTGCCAGCAGTCCACGGACAGTAAACTATGGCTACACCTTC
CASSPRTVNYGYTF
>-|TRBJ1-3|-|TRBV12-5
TGTGCTAGTGGTTTGGCTATATCTGGAAACACCATATATTTT
CASGLAISGNTIYF
>-|TRBJ2-1|TRBD2|TRBV4-1
TGCGCCAGCAGACGGGGGGACGGCCATGAGCAGTTCTTC
CASRRGDGHEQFF
>-|TRBJ2-5|-|TRBV2
TGTGCCAGCCTGTCTACCTACCAAGAGACCCAGTACTTC
CASLSTYQETQYF
>-|TRBJ2-1|TRBD1|TRBV7-3
TGTGCCAGCAGCTCTAGGACAGGGAGCTCCTACAATGAGCAGTTCTTC
CASSSRTGSSYNEQFF
>-|TRBJ2-3|TRBD1|TRBV2
TGTGCCAGCAGTTACCAGGGGGCGCTGGATACGCAGTATTTT
CASSYQGALDTQYF
>-|TRBJ1-5|-|TRBV28
TGTGCCAGCAGTCCCCTGGACAGGCCCCAGCATTTT
CASSPLDRPQHF
>-|TRBJ1-4|TRBD1|TRBV30
TGTGCCTCGCTAGGAGGGGGCTTCCGGGAAAAACTGTTTTTT
CASLGGGFREKLFF
>-|TRBJ2-3|TRBD2|TRBV4-1
TGCGCCAGCAGCCAAGTCGGCGGGGGACCCCTGGGCACAGATACGCAGTATTTT
CASSQVGGGPLGTDTQYF
>few|TRBJ1-4|TRBD1|TRBV7-9
TGTGCCAGCAGCTACATGGGACAGAAGTTAAATGAAAAACTGTTTTTT
CASSYMGQKLNEKLFF
>-|TRBJ1-2|-|TRBV7-8
TGTGCCAGCAGCTTAGGGCCACCATGGGGCTACACCTTC
CASSLGPPWGYTF
>-|TRBJ1-2|-|TRBV5-1
TGCGCCAGCAGCTCCCTCAGAGGGGGAGTAAACTATGGCTACACCTTC
CASSSLRGGVNYGYTF
>-|TRBJ2-3|TRBD2|TRBV11-3
TGTGCCAGCAGGCCTAGCGGGGGGGGTAAAGATACGCAGTATTTT
CASRPSGGGKDTQYF
>-|TRBJ1-1|TRBD1|TRBV7-9
TGTGCCAGCAGCTTTCAGGGGGCCAACACTGAAGCTTTCTTT
CASSFQGANTEAFF
>-|TRBJ2-6|TRBD2|TRBV27
TGTGCCAGCAGTTTTGCGAGCGGGGGGGGCCCCCTCTCTGGGGCCAACGTCCTGACTTTC
CASSFASGGGPLSGANVLTF
>-|TRBJ1-6|-|TRBV5-4
TGTGCCAGCAGCTTGGAAACAGGGACTTCACCCCTCCACTTT
CASSLETGTSPLHF
>-|TRBJ1-5|-|TRBV11-3
TGTGCCAGCAGCTTAGAAGGCAGGGCAAGGAAGCAGCCCCAGCATTTT
CASSLEGRARKQPQHF
>-|TRBJ2-5|TRBD2|TRBV7-2
TGTGCCAGCAGCTTGAGCGGGGGTAAAGAGACCCAGTACTTC
CASSLSGGKETQYF
>-|TRBJ2-7|-|TRBV28
TGTGCCAGCAGTTTCTCTTCTAGGGGTCACGAGCAGTACTTC
CASSFSSRGHEQYF
>-|TRBJ2-5|TRBD1|TRBV4-1
TGCGCCAGCAGCCGGGGACAGGGGGAGGAGACCCAGTACTTC
CASSRGQGEETQYF
>-|TRBJ2-7|TRBD2|TRBV6-4
TGTGCCAGCAATCCGGGGGGAGGTTACGAGCAGTACTTC
CASNPGGGYEQYF
>once|TRBJ2-7|TRBD1|TRBV7-9
TGTGCCAGCAGCCGATACCATGGACAGGTAGAGTACGAGCAGTACTTC
CASSRYHGQVEYEQYF
>-|TRBJ1-1|-|TRBV6-5
TGTGCCAGCAGTTACTCGATACAGGCGAACACTGAAGCTTTCTTT
CASSYSIQANTEAFF
>-|TRBJ2-1|-|TRBV7-9
TGTGCCAGCAGCTTAGGGGACACGCGGCGGCGGCAGTTCTTC
CASSLGDTRRRQFF
>-|TRBJ2-3|TRBD2|TRBV7-3
TGTGCCAGCAGCTTAGAAACTAGCGGGGGGGGCACAGATACGCAGTATTTT
CASSLETSGGGTDTQYF
>-|TRBJ1-5|TRBD1|TRBV6-5
TGTGCCAGCAGTTACTCGGCAGGGGGACAGCCCCAGCATTTT
CASSYSAGGQPQHF
>-|TRBJ2-2|-|TRBV27
TGTGCCAGCAGTTTGAGATTGCGGAACACCGGGGAGCTGTTTTTT
CASSLRLRNTGELFF
>-|TRBJ2-3|-|TRBV30
TGTGCCTTACAGGGTAAAAGCACAGATACGCAGTATTTT
CALQGKSTDTQYF
>-|TRBJ2-5|-|TRBV5-1
TGCGCCAGCAGCTTGGGATTAAGCCTAGCGACAGAGACCCAGTACTTC
CASSLGLSLATETQYF
>once|TRBJ2-1|-|TRBV7-9
TGTGCCAGCAGCCCCTCCGGACAGTTCTACAATGAGCAGTTCTTC
CASSPSGQFYNEQFF
>once|TRBJ1-4|-|TRBV29-1
TGCAGCGTGGGACTCCTTAATGAAAAACTGTTTTTT
CSVGLLNEKLFF
>-|TRBJ2-3|TRBD2|TRBV7-8
TGTGCCAGCAGCTTTTTCGCGGGGGAAGATACGCAGTATTTT
CASSFFAGEDTQYF
>-|TRBJ2-7|TRBD2|TRBV5-1
TGCGCCAGCAGCAAGATAGCGGGGCCCTACGAGCAGTACTTC
CASSKIAGPYEQYF
>-|TRBJ2-7|TRBD1|TRBV7-6
TGTGCCAGCAGCCCGCGACAGGGCTCCTCCTACGAGCAGTACTTC
CASSPRQGSSYEQYF
>-|TRBJ2-1|TRBD1|TRBV6-5
TGTGCCAGCAGCTACGGGACAGGGGCCTACAATGAGCAGTTCTTC
CASSYGTGAYNEQFF
>-|TRBJ1-1|-|TRBV9
TGTGCCAGCCGCGCAACAGGGAACACTGAAGCTTTCTTT
CASRATGNTEAFF
>-|TRBJ1-1|TRBD1|TRBV6-5
TGTGCCAGCAGAGGACAGGGTTTTGGGGACACTGAAGCTTTCTTT
CASRGQGFGDTEAFF
>-|TRBJ2-5|TRBD2|TRBV9
TGTGCCAGCAGCGCTGGGACTAGCGGGGGGTACCAAGAGACCCAGTACTTC
CASSAGTSGGYQETQYF
>-|TRBJ2-7|TRBD1|TRBV29-1
TGCAGCGTCCGCGAGACGGCAGGGGGACCCTACGAGCAGTACTTC
CSVRETAGGPYEQYF
>-|TRBJ2-2|TRBD1|TRBV7-3
TGTGCCAGCAGCCCGGGACAGGTCGGCACCGGGGAGCTGTTTTTT
CASSPGQVGTGELFF
>-|TRBJ2-5|-|TRBV5-1
TGCGCCAGCAGCTTGCGCACACAAGAGACCCAGTACTTC
CASSLRTQETQYF
>-|TRBJ1-2|-|TRBV7-2
TGTGCCAGCAGCTTAGATTCTTCAGGCTTCGGCTCTGGCTACACCTTC
CASSLDSSGFGSGYTF
>-|TRBJ1-4|TRBD1|TRBV7-8
TGTGCCAGCAGCTCCGGACAGGGGCAGACTAATGAAAAACTGTTTTTT
CASSSGQGQTNEKLFF
>-|TRBJ2-2|TRBD1|TRBV9
TGTGCCAGCAGCATACAGGGGACCACCGGGGAGCTGTTTTTT
CASSIQGTTGELFF
>-|TRBJ2-5|TRBD2|TRBV5-1
TGCGCCAGCAGCTTGGGGCTACTAGCGGGGGGGCAAGAGACCCAGTACTTC
CASSLGLLAGGQETQYF
>once|TRBJ2-5|-|TRBV5-1
TGCGCCAGCAGCTTGGCCGGCGGGTTTGAGCAAGAGACCCAGTACTTC
CASSLAGGFEQETQYF
>-|TRBJ2-1|TRBD1|TRBV5-1
TGCGCCAGCAGCCCAAGGACAGGGGGGGATTACAATGAGCAGTTCTTC
CASSPRTGGDYNEQFF
>-|TRBJ1-4|-|TRBV15
TGTGCCACCAGCAGAAACCCCGGTTCCAATGAAAAACTGTTTTTT
CATSRNPGSNEKLFF
>-|TRBJ2-3|-|TRBV18
TGTGCCAGCTCATTGGAGGGATTTTCTAGCACAGATACGCAGTATTTT
CASSLEGFSSTDTQYF
>-|TRBJ2-7|-|TRBV19
TGTGCCAGTAGTATTAAACGGGAAAGGGGGTACGAGCAGTACTTC
CASSIKRERGYEQYF
>-|TRBJ2-3|TRBD2|TRBV10-3
TGTGCCATCAGTGAGTCGGGTAGCGGGGGCCTCACGCAGTATTTT
CAISESGSGGLTQYF
>-|TRBJ1-6|-|TRBV6-1
TGTGCCAGCAGTGAAAGGAGCTCCTATAATTCACCCCTCCACTTT
CASSERSSYNSPLHF
>-|TRBJ1-1|-|TRBV27
TGTGCCAGCAGTTTCACAGTGACGAACACTGAAGCTTTCTTT
CASSFTVTNTEAFF
>-|TRBJ2-1|TRBD2|TRBV7-2
TGTGCCAGCAGCTTACCGACGGGACTATACAATGAGCAGTTCTTC
CASSLPTGLYNEQFF